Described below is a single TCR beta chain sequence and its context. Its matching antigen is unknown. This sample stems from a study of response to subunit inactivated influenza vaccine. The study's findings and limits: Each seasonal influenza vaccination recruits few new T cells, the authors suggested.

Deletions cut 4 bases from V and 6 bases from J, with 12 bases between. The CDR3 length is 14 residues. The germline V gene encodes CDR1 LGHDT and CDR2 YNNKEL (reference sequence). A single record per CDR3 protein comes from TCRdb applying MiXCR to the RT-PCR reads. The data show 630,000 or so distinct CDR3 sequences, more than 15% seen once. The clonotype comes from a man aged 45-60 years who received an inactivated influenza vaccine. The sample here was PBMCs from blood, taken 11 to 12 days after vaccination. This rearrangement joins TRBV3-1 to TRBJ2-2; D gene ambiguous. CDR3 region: CASSPRYTAGELFF. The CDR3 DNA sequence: TGTGCCAGCAGCCCCCGGTACACCGCCGGGGAGCTGTTTTTT.